This T cell receptor beta chain was observed in a study of OX40 agonist ivuxolimab in advanced cancers. Study background: The drug used for patients, ivuxolimab, was an agonistic anti-OX40 (CD134) antibody. From roughly 20 to 85 years was the age range, with a mean of around 54 years, and over 80% were male.

Regarding the study as a whole: Researchers did not establish what antigens the expanded peripheral T cells target.

Per the germline V gene, CDR1 is LGHNA and CDR2 is YSLEER. The CDR3 consists of 18 residues. The ends lost 0 bases at V and 1 base at J; junction bases unmatched: 6. Repertoires were generated with immunoSEQ multiplex PCR, while TCRdb's copy carries only in-frame clones and drops some. In the table there are approximately 82,000 clones, 87% of which are singletons. This clone was seen only once. The antigen is undetermined. The gene calls are TRBV4-3 and TRBJ2-2; 9 bases agree with TRBD1. The clonotype comes from an adult with an advanced solid tumor such as melanoma, head and neck, liver or kidney cancer. Sequenced material: CD4+ or CD8+ T cells sorted from blood, taken in a trial of the OX40 agonist ivuxolimab. CDR3 loop: CASSQEVLGQGNTGELFF. Written as DNA, the CDR3 is TGCGCCAGCAGCCAAGAGGTGCTGGGACAGGGGAACACCGGGGAGCTGTTTTTT.